This TCR beta chain was sequenced for a study of blood T cell repertoires in COVID-19. Study background: Sample material is recorded as cDNA or gDNA derived from T cells, B-cell-depleted T cells, or PBMCs.

In terms of age and location, participants ranged from about 18 to 89 years and lived in fewer than 30 US areas. Allocation to cohorts depended on clinical history reported by the participants. This CDR3 contains 10 residues. With 4 bases removed from V and 11 bases from J, the gap between germline ends came to 11 bases. Germline-derived CDR1 and CDR2 are DFQATT and SNEGSKA (reference sequence). As handled by the study authors: Quantification of nucleated cells was approximated via reference gene primer amplification. Profiled with immunoSEQ multiplex PCR; TCRdb holds only in-frame clones, not every one. V and J calls and clone size come straight from that table; D and trimming were deduced from the DNA. This sample has under 500,000 clones, with nearly 90% found just once.

The clonotype comes from a woman aged 18-29 years with acute COVID-19. Material: PBMCs or T cells enriched from blood (not recorded which). The chain employs TRBV20-1 and TRBJ1-1, with D tentatively TRBD1 (5 bases). CDR3 DNA: TGCAGTGCTATGCAACAGGAGGCTTTCTTT. Protein: CSAMQQEAFF.